This entry is about one T cell receptor (beta chain). This receptor's antigen is unknown. No base qualities exist here, and no much larger clone lies one base off it. Other nucleotide sequences in the sample specify the same CDR3. Using the deep immunoSEQ assay, multiplex PCR amplified TCR CDR3 regions from genomic DNA. For each cell subset, the extracted genomic DNA was distributed evenly across all wells of several immunoSEQ 96-well plates, and each plate served as one replicate. For sorted subsets, 200 ng of genomic DNA, equivalent to 30,000 or so T cell genomes, went into each replicate PCR. Purified libraries were measured with a Qubit 3.0 fluorometer, size-checked on a Bioanalyzer 2100, and measured again with the KAPA Library Quantification kit. A separate single-read 150-cycle Illumina NextSeq 550 flow cell was used to sequence each immunoSEQ 96-well plate. Under the source paper's analysis protocol: Because the immunoSEQ output included only junctional sequences and no quality scores, the filtering could not be the same as the filtering used for full-length reads. Sequences were annotated with PyIR, a Python wrapper for IgBLAST v1.9, using IMGT germline references to assign V/J genes and CDR3. Any read was removed if the V/J assignment was weak (E-value above 1e-6), the CDR3 was missing, or the read contained stop codons, out-of-frame junctions, or ambiguous translated residues. V3J clonotypes were defined by identical inferred V gene, J gene, and CDR3 amino acid sequence. To compute the percentage overlap between repertoires, the number of shared unique clonotypes was divided by the size of the smaller repertoire. Richness of each repertoire was evaluated using RTK rarefaction, the Chao1 estimator, and Recon v2.1 estimates of unobserved clonotypes. Generation probabilities were computed with OLGA for all TCRbeta clonotypes obtained by the gDNA method from several donors. The table was pulled from immuneACCESS by TCRdb, which kept in-frame rearrangements only. Such tables lose some clones; where checked, under half of the loss comes from unresolved V genes, and the rest has no known cause. That table furnishes V, J and clone size, whereas the DNA furnished D and trimming. The sample profile shows roughly 2 million clones; approximately 94% of them were found once. Around 0.13% of the sample is taken by the ten largest.

This sample is drawn from a study of shared clonotypes between healthy human individuals (dated by TCRdb to 2018 to 2020). Background for the entire study: A couple of women and a few men aged 18 to 49 years were included in the cohort. Per donor, leukapheresis produced somewhere between about 0.9 and 9.5 billion PBMCs. Per donor, three plates each were used for CD4 naive and CD4 memory, two for CD8 naive, and one for CD8 memory. Blood TCR repertoires of a handful of healthy adults were deeply sequenced to estimate repertoire size and the extent of clonotype sharing between individuals. Libraries were prepared and TCR repertoires were sequenced by different laboratories using diverse techniques, in order to increase sequencing depth and limit assay-specific biases. What the research found in general, with its limitations: Sharing across several donors was observed for about 5% of naive CD4, 3% to 4% of naive CD8, about 2.3% of memory CD4, and roughly 0.4% of memory CD8 clonotypes. Clonotypes shared by all four sorted-subset donors showed higher generation probabilities than non-shared clonotypes. Based on pairwise subsampling, the degree of clonotype sharing among donors was expected to be affected by sequencing depth. The genetic and exposure-history diversity represented was limited by the small number of donors. Naive subsets generally had larger estimated clonotype richness than memory subsets. Incomplete sequencing was indicated by rarefaction of sorted-subset datasets, despite the large sequencing depth. Sampling was limited to blood, and TCR repertoires in tissue likely differ from TCR repertoires in blood.

V and J are truncated by 3 bases and 0 bases respectively, leaving an intervening sequence of 10 bases. Including cysteine and phenylalanine, the CDR3 has 14 amino acids. Solely the CDR3 DNA is kept, with 42 bases framed from the first base. Looking up the germline V gene yields CDR1 SGDLS and CDR2 YYNGEE. The donors were healthy, HIV-negative adults with no recently reported acute infections or vaccinations. Every donor was a Caucasian adult living in Nashville, Tennessee, USA. CD4+ T cells were enriched by magnetic negative selection; naive cells were then positively selected on CD45RA, and the negative fraction formed the memory subset. After blood collection by leukapheresis, PBMCs were isolated using Ficoll-Histopaque density gradient centrifugation and then cryopreserved in the vapor phase of liquid nitrogen. Purity and quantity of every magnetically sorted T cell population were checked by analytical flow cytometry. Genomic DNA was isolated from every sorted fraction and measured by UV absorbance on a Nanodrop 2000c.

The TCR was taken from a young man in good health. The sample comprised naive CD4+ T cells sorted from blood. The sample's cell subset or site label is to be understood as: CD45RA+ positively selected. Recombination linked TRBV9 to TRBJ2-7, with the D gene not clear enough to name. At the DNA level, the sequence is TGTGCCAGCAGCGCCACCGGTAGCTCCTACGAGCAGTACTTC. This translates into CASSATGSSYEQYF. Outside the CDR3, residues come from the reference TRBV9 and TRBJ2-7 proteins, so the full variable domain is: DSGVTQTPKHLITATGQRVTLRCSPRSGDLSVYWYQQSLDQGLQFLIQYYNGEERAKGNILERFSAQQFPDLHSELNLSSLELGDSALYFCASSATGSSYEQYFGPGTRLTVT.